Listed below are T cell receptor beta chains from one sample, sequenced in a study of blood T cell repertoires in COVID-19. Clones were read by immunoSEQ multiplex PCR, and TCRdb kept only the in-frame ones, dropping some. The sample consists of around 330,000 clones, under 95% of them appearing once. The sequencing sample was made of PBMCs or T cells enriched from blood (not recorded which). All receptors derive from a man in his 60s who had recovered from COVID-19. Both conserved end residues are part of each CDR3. Fields, in order: J gene, D gene, clone size, V gene, CDR3 DNA, CDR3 protein. A D gene is named only where the DNA matches it firmly. Rows give clone size only sometimes, using once, few, many, or a class for an expanded clone.

TRBJ2-1,TRBD1,once,TRBV24-1,TGTGCCACCAGCCGGGACAGGGTAGGCGAGCAGTTCTTC,CATSRDRVGEQFF
TRBJ2-7,NA,NA,TRBV9,TGTGCCAGCAGCGTAGATGGCAGGGTCCACGAGCAGTACTTC,CASSVDGRVHEQYF
TRBJ2-7,NA,NA,TRBV6-1,TGTGCCAGCAGTGAATTCGGCTACGAGCAGTACTTC,CASSEFGYEQYF
TRBJ2-7,TRBD2,NA,TRBV5-1,TGCGCCAGCAGCAGAGGGACTAGCGGGTCCGGGCAGAGCTCCTACGAGCAGTACTTC,CASSRGTSGSGQSSYEQYF
TRBJ1-2,TRBD1,NA,TRBV5-6,TGTGCCAGCAGCTTCCCAGGGGGCGTTTATGGCTACACCTTC,CASSFPGGVYGYTF
TRBJ1-3,TRBD1,NA,TRBV5-1,TGCGCCAGCAGCTTGGGACAGGGAGACACCATATATTTT,CASSLGQGDTIYF
TRBJ1-5,NA,NA,TRBV30,TGTGCCTGGAGTTTCGGGGGTAGTCAGCCCCAGCATTTT,CAWSFGGSQPQHF
TRBJ1-2,NA,NA,TRBV15,TGTGCCACCAGCAGAGTTCGGCAGGGTGGATCCGGCTACACCTTC,CATSRVRQGGSGYTF
TRBJ1-2,NA,NA,TRBV30,TGTGCCTGGAGCAGACAGGCTAACTATGGCTACACCTTC,CAWSRQANYGYTF
TRBJ1-5,TRBD1,few,TRBV6-5,TGTGCCAGCGGCCCGGGACAGGGGAACAATCAGCCCCAGCATTTT,CASGPGQGNNQPQHF
TRBJ2-6,NA,NA,TRBV9,TGTGCCAGCAGCCTCCAGGGAGGGGCCAACGTCCTGACTTTC,CASSLQGGANVLTF
TRBJ2-7,TRBD2,NA,TRBV5-4,TGTGCCAGCAGTCAAGGGACTAGCGGGAGGGAGGGCGAGCAGTACTTC,CASSQGTSGREGEQYF
TRBJ1-2,TRBD1,NA,TRBV3-1/TRBV3-2,TGTGCCAGCAGCCGAGAATATCCCGGGACAGGTGGTAACTATGGCTACACCTTC,CASSREYPGTGGNYGYTF
TRBJ2-7,TRBD2,NA,TRBV5-1,TGCGCCAGCAGCTTAGCGGGAGGGCCGGGTGAGCAGTACTTC,CASSLAGGPGEQYF
TRBJ2-1,NA,NA,TRBV12-5,TGTGCTAGTGGTTTGCCACTGGGGCGACAGATTGGCAATGAGCAGTTCTTC,CASGLPLGRQIGNEQFF
TRBJ1-1,TRBD1,NA,TRBV5-1,TGCGCCAGCAGCTGGGCAGGGGGGATCCTGAACACTGAAGCTTTCTTT,CASSWAGGILNTEAFF
TRBJ1-5,NA,NA,TRBV10-3,TGTGCCACCGCGGCGTTTGAAAGGCAGCCCCAGCATTTT,CATAAFERQPQHF
TRBJ1-1,NA,NA,TRBV6-5,TGTGCCAGCAGGATTAGTGGTAAGAGCACTGAAGCTTTCTTT,CASRISGKSTEAFF
TRBJ2-3,TRBD1,NA,TRBV18,TGTGCCAGCTCACCGGACTCGGACAGGGCCCCCACAGATACGCAGTATTTT,CASSPDSDRAPTDTQYF
TRBJ2-7,TRBD1,NA,TRBV2,TGTGCCAGCGAGCTGGACAGGACCTACGAGCAGTACTTC,CASELDRTYEQYF
TRBJ2-7,NA,NA,TRBV11-1,TGTGCCAGCAGCCGAGGGTTGGTGGGGTCCTACGAGCAGTACTTC,CASSRGLVGSYEQYF
TRBJ2-1,TRBD2,NA,TRBV11-1,TGTGCCAGCAGCTCAACTAGCGGGGGGGCCAGGGATGAGCAGTTCTTC,CASSSTSGGARDEQFF
TRBJ2-3,NA,NA,TRBV30,TGTGCCTGGAGTGTTGTGGGCGGGTACACAGATACGCAGTATTTT,CAWSVVGGYTDTQYF
TRBJ2-1,NA,NA,TRBV28,TGTGCCAGCAGTTCCAGCGGCGGAAACGGGTACAATGAGCAGTTCTTC,CASSSSGGNGYNEQFF
TRBJ1-5,NA,NA,TRBV27,TGTGCCAGCAGTTTAAGGCAGGGTCAGCCCCAGCATTTT,CASSLRQGQPQHF
TRBJ1-5,NA,NA,TRBV29-1,TGCAGCGTCTTGGACTACGGCAATCAGCCCCAGCATTTT,CSVLDYGNQPQHF
TRBJ1-1,TRBD1,NA,TRBV3-1/TRBV3-2,TGTGCCAGCAGCCAGACAGGGATGAACACTGAAGCTTTCTTT,CASSQTGMNTEAFF
TRBJ1-2,TRBD1,NA,TRBV27,TGTGCCAGCAGTGGAACGACAGGGCAAGACTATGGCTACACCTTC,CASSGTTGQDYGYTF
TRBJ1-1,NA,NA,TRBV9,TGTGCCAGCAGCGCCAGGGGTAAGAACACTGAAGCTTTCTTT,CASSARGKNTEAFF
TRBJ2-1,TRBD2,NA,TRBV29-1,TGCAGCGTTGAAGTAGGGGGACTAGCGGGAGGACTATCCTACAATGAGCAGTTCTTC,CSVEVGGLAGGLSYNEQFF
TRBJ2-7,NA,NA,TRBV11-1,TGTGCCAGCAGCCCAGTGGGGCAGTCGTACGAGCAGTACTTC,CASSPVGQSYEQYF
TRBJ2-7,NA,once,TRBV7-2,TGTGCCAGCAGCTTAGCTACAGGGAGTCTTTACGAGCAGTACTTC,CASSLATGSLYEQYF
TRBJ2-5,TRBD1,few,TRBV27,TGTGCCAGCAGTTTCTTGGGACAGCAAGAGACCCAGTACTTC,CASSFLGQQETQYF